This paragraph reports one T cell receptor (beta chain). Its specificity is not known. This record belongs to a study of T cell responses to AZD1222 COVID-19 vaccine. V lost 5 bases and J lost 3; bases outside the gene matches: 7. Per germline, CDR1 MNHEY and CDR2 SMNVEV (reference sequence). CDR3 size: 15 residues. Generated by immunoSEQ multiplex PCR, the TCRdb table keeps only in-frame clones and is missing some. This repertoire shows 95,000 to 150,000 clones, about nine tenths found once; its top ten account for 11% to 15%. Findings of the study overall: Researchers took repertoire samples only after the peak T cell response had come. Increased Spike-specific TCR breadth and depth were observed after two AZD1222 doses. White British ancestry dominated among donors, who included more females, and clonal diversity was possibly underestimated. Regions 160-218 and 743-854 dominated among vaccine-associated CD4 TCRs spanning spike.

The sample here was peripheral blood, taken on day 0 of AZD1222 vaccination. V usage is TRBV27 and J usage is TRBJ1-2; 9 bases align to TRBD1. This receptor was identified in an adult in good health. The CDR3 protein is CASSLKGTGHYGYTF. The CDR3, as DNA: TGTGCCAGCAGTCTAAAAGGGACAGGGCACTATGGCTACACCTTC.